The present entry profiles one TCR beta chain with its context. The antigen remains unidentified. This sample is drawn from a study of cytomegalovirus exposure and HLA in healthy donors. Study overall: Early released data comprised approximately 85 million unique TCRs from HLA-typed donors. Broader study findings: Some V segments could not be told apart, so they were left out, TRBV6-2 and TRBV6-3 among them.

The CDR3 is made up of 18 amino acids. V lost 0 bases and J lost 0, with 20 bases in between. Per germline, CDR1 GTSNPN and CDR2 SVGIG (reference sequence). PCR used 60 Vbeta primers and 13 Jbeta primers. Repertoires were generated with immunoSEQ multiplex PCR, while TCRdb's copy carries only in-frame clones and drops some. The sample lists approximately 170,000 clones; 75% to 90% were seen once. The TCR was taken from a boy aged 2-9 years in good health and CMV-seronegative. Input material: PBMCs. This rearrangement joins TRBV30 to TRBJ2-5; D might be TRBD2 (6 bases). The CDR3 coding sequence is TGTGCCTGGAGTGTACGCGGGGTTGTGAATAGGGACCAAGAGACCCAGTACTTC. Encoded protein: CAWSVRGVVNRDQETQYF.